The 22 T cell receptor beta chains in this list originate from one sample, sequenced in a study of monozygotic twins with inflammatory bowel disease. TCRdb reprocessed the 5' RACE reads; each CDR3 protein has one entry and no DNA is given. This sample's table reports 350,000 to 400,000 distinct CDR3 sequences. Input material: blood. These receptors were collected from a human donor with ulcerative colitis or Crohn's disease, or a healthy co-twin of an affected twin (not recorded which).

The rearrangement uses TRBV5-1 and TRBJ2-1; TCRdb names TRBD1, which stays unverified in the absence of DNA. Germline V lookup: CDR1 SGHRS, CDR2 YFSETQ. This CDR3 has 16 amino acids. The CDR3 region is CASSLVRSGTYNEQFF.

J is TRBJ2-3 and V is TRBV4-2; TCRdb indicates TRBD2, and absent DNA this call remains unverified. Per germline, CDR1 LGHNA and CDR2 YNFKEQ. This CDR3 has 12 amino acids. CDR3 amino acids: CASSSPSDTQYF.

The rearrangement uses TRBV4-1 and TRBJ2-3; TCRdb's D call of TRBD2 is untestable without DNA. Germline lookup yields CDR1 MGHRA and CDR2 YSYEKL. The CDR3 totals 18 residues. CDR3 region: CASSQDLETIIFTDTQYF.

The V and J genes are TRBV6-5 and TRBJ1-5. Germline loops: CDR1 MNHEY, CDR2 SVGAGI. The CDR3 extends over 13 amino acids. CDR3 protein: CASSYVRDQPQHF.

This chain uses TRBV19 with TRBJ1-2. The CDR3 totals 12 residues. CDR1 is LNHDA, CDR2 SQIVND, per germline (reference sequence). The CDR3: CASKVEGYGYTF.

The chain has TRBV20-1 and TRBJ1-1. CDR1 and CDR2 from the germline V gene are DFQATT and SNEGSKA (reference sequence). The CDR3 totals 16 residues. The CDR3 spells CSARDHGRSVNTEAFF.

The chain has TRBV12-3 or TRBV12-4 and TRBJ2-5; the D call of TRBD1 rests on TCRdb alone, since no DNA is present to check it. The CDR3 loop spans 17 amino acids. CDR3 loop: CASSLGLGQAQQETQYF.

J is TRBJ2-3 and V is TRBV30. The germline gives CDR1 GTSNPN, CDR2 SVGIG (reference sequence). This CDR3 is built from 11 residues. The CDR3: CAWSVTDTQYF.

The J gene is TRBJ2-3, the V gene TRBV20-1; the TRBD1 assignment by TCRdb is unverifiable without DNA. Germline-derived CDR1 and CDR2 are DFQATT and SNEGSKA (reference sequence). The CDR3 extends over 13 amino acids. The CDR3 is CSAMDRTGDTQYF.

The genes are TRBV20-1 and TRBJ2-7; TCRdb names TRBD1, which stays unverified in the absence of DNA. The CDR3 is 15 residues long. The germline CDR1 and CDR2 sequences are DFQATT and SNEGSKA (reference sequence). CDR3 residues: CSARDRDRGTYEQYF.

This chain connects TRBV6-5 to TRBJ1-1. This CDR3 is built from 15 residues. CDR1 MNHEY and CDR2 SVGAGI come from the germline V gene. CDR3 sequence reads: CASSYSTEGYTEAFF.

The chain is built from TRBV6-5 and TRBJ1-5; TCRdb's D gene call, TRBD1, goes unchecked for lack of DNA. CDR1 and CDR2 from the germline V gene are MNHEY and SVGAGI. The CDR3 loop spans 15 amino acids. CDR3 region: CASSSQGARGQPQHF.

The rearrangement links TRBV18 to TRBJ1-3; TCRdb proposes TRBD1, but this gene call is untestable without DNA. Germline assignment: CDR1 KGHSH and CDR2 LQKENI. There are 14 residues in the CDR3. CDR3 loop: CASSPPAGQDTIYF.

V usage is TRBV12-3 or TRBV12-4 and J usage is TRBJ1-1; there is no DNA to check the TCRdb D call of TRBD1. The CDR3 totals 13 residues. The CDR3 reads CASRSGQGDEAFF.

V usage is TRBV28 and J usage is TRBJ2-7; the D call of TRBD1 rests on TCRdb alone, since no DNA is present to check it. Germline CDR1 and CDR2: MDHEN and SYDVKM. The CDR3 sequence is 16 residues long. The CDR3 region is CASSKGWGLSSYEQYF.

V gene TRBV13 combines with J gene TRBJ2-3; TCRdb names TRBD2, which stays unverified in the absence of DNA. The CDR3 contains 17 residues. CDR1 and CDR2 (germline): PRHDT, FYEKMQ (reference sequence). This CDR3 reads CASSTRGTSGSTDTQYF.

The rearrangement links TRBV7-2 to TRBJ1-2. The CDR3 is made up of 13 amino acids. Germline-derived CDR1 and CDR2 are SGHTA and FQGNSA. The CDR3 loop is CASSSLRVDGYTF. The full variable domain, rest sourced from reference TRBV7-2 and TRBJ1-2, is GAGVSQSPSNKVTEKGKDVELRCDPISGHTALYWYRQSLGQGLEFLIYFQGNSAPDKSGLPSDRFSAERTGGSVSTLTIQRTQQEDSAVYLCASSSLRVDGYTFGSGTRLTVV.

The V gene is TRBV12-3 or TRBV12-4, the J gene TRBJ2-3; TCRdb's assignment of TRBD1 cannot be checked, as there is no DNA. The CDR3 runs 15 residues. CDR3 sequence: CASGNRGHRTDTQYF.

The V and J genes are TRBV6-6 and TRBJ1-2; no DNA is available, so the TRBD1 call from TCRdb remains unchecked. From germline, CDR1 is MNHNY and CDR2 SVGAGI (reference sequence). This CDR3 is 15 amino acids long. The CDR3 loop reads CASTRQGQSNYGYTF.

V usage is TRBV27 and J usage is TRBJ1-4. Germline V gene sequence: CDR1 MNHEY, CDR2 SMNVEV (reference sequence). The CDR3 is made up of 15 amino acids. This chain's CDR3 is CASSSYVTTNEKLFF.

CDR3 residues: CATLGRGTNEKLFF. The chain couples TRBV6-1 to TRBJ1-4; the TRBD1 assignment by TCRdb is unverifiable without DNA. The V gene's germline CDR1 is MNHNS and CDR2 SASEGT. The CDR3 totals 14 residues.

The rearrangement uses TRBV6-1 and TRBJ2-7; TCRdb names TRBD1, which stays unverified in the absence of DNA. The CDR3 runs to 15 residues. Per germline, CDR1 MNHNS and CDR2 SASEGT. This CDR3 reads CASIKQQGAAYEQYF.